A single TCR beta chain is shown here with its context. Other DNA sequences in the sample encode the same CDR3. Primers for the PCR totalled 60 Vbeta and 13 Jbeta. Data came from immunoSEQ multiplex PCR; TCRdb stores just in-frame clones and leaves some out. This table holds about 240,000 clones, about 81% found once. The data belong to a study of cytomegalovirus exposure and HLA in healthy donors. CDR1 and CDR2 from the germline V gene are GTSNPN and SVGIG (reference sequence). V trimming: 5 bases; J trimming: 3 bases; junction bases outside the gene matches: 0. The CDR3 sequence is 12 residues long. The origin of this receptor is a woman aged 55 to 70 in good health and CMV-seropositive. The sample was PBMCs. J is TRBJ2-7 and V is TRBV30, with 11 bases lining up with TRBD1. DNA for the CDR3: TGTGCCTGGGGGACAGGGGGCTACGAGCAGTACTTC. This sequence encodes CAWGTGGYEQYF.